This is a list of T cell receptor beta chains from one sample in a study of T cell changes during pregnancy in multiple sclerosis. The data were produced by immunoSEQ multiplex PCR, yet TCRdb's version contains in-frame clones alone and is incomplete. The sample yields fewer than 140,000 clones, around 90% seen once. Source: peripheral blood, taken after pregnancy. The receptors come from a female donor with multiple sclerosis, enrolled in a pregnancy study. CDR3s include the opening cysteine and the closing phenylalanine or tryptophan. The D gene is left open where the match is weak. Size is omitted from some rows. Given values are once, few, many or a class for expanded clones.

d_call: TRBD1
j_call: TRBJ1-2
cdr3_length: 15
clone_size: NA
v_call: TRBV5-6
cdr3_nt: TGTGCCAGCAGCCGTCAGGGGGGCTCGGGCTATGGCTACACCTTC
cdr3_aa: CASSRQGGSGYGYTF

d_call: TRBD1
j_call: TRBJ1-5
cdr3_length: 14
clone_size: NA
v_call: TRBV2
cdr3_nt: TGTGCCAGCAGTATGGACAGGGAGGATCAGCCCCAGCATTTT
cdr3_aa: CASSMDREDQPQHF

d_call: NA
j_call: TRBJ1-2
cdr3_length: 14
clone_size: NA
v_call: TRBV6-1
cdr3_nt: TGTGCCAGCAGTGAACCGCGGGGGCAAGGTGGCTACACCTTC
cdr3_aa: CASSEPRGQGGYTF

d_call: NA
j_call: TRBJ2-7
cdr3_length: 14
clone_size: NA
v_call: TRBV5-4
cdr3_nt: TGTGCCAGCAGCTTGCGGGGTAAGGGCCACGAGCAGTACTTC
cdr3_aa: CASSLRGKGHEQYF

d_call: NA
j_call: TRBJ1-5
cdr3_length: 17
clone_size: once
v_call: TRBV6-1
cdr3_nt: TGTGCCAGCAGTGAAGCAATGCATGGGGCGGGGGGACAGCCCCAGCATTTT
cdr3_aa: CASSEAMHGAGGQPQHF

d_call: NA
j_call: TRBJ1-2
cdr3_length: 12
clone_size: NA
v_call: TRBV10-1
cdr3_nt: TGCGCCAGCAATGGGAGGAACTATGGCTACACCTTC
cdr3_aa: CASNGRNYGYTF

d_call: TRBD2
j_call: TRBJ2-5
cdr3_length: 15
clone_size: NA
v_call: TRBV6-5
cdr3_nt: TGTGCCAGCAGTTACTTAGCGGGGGGGCAAGAGACCCAGTACTTC
cdr3_aa: CASSYLAGGQETQYF

d_call: NA
j_call: TRBJ1-1
cdr3_length: 16
clone_size: NA
v_call: TRBV28
cdr3_nt: TGTGCCAGCTCACCGTGGAGGGACTCAGACGGCACTGAAGCTTTCTTT
cdr3_aa: CASSPWRDSDGTEAFF

d_call: NA
j_call: TRBJ1-1
cdr3_length: 12
clone_size: NA
v_call: TRBV2
cdr3_nt: TGTGCCTCGGGACACCTGAACACTGAAGCTTTCTTT
cdr3_aa: CASGHLNTEAFF

d_call: NA
j_call: TRBJ1-1
cdr3_length: 16
clone_size: NA
v_call: TRBV13
cdr3_nt: TGTGCCAGCAGCGTCCAAACAGGGATTAGGTACACTGAAGCTTTCTTT
cdr3_aa: CASSVQTGIRYTEAFF

d_call: TRBD1
j_call: TRBJ1-4
cdr3_length: 15
clone_size: NA
v_call: TRBV19
cdr3_nt: TGTGCCAGTAGTGCTCCGGGACAGAAAAATGAAAAACTGTTTTTT
cdr3_aa: CASSAPGQKNEKLFF

d_call: NA
j_call: TRBJ2-1
cdr3_length: 14
clone_size: NA
v_call: TRBV11-1
cdr3_nt: TGTGCCAGCAGCAGAGAGGGCCTTTCCAATGAGCAGTTCTTC
cdr3_aa: CASSREGLSNEQFF

d_call: NA
j_call: TRBJ1-6
cdr3_length: 17
clone_size: NA
v_call: TRBV4-1
cdr3_nt: TGCGCCAGCAGTCCCAGGGGCCGGAGCTCCTATAATTCACCCCTCCACTTT
cdr3_aa: CASSPRGRSSYNSPLHF

d_call: NA
j_call: TRBJ1-2
cdr3_length: 14
clone_size: NA
v_call: TRBV25-1
cdr3_nt: TGTGCCAGCAGTCCCGACAACCTGAACTATGGCTACACCTTC
cdr3_aa: CASSPDNLNYGYTF

d_call: TRBD1
j_call: TRBJ2-3
cdr3_length: 15
clone_size: once
v_call: TRBV2
cdr3_nt: TGTGCCAGCAATTTACTTAACAGGGGAGTAGATACGCAGTATTTT
cdr3_aa: CASNLLNRGVDTQYF

d_call: TRBD1
j_call: TRBJ2-5
cdr3_length: 16
clone_size: NA
v_call: TRBV6-6
cdr3_nt: TGTGCCAGCAGTTACCCTAACAGGGGGCAGGGGGAGACCCAGTACTTC
cdr3_aa: CASSYPNRGQGETQYF

d_call: NA
j_call: TRBJ2-7
cdr3_length: 13
clone_size: NA
v_call: TRBV11-2
cdr3_nt: TGTGCCAGCAGCTTAGCCAGCTCCTACGAGCAGTACTTC
cdr3_aa: CASSLASSYEQYF

d_call: NA
j_call: TRBJ2-2
cdr3_length: 14
clone_size: NA
v_call: TRBV5-6
cdr3_nt: TGTGCCAGCAGCATGGGGACTCTCAACGGGGAGCTGTTTTTT
cdr3_aa: CASSMGTLNGELFF

d_call: TRBD1
j_call: TRBJ1-1
cdr3_length: 13
clone_size: NA
v_call: TRBV30
cdr3_nt: TGTGCCTGGGTCCGGGACAGGGGAACTGAAGCTTTCTTT
cdr3_aa: CAWVRDRGTEAFF

d_call: NA
j_call: TRBJ1-3
cdr3_length: 14
clone_size: NA
v_call: TRBV27
cdr3_nt: TGTGCCAGCAGTGACCCGGGGGCTGGAAACACCATATATTTT
cdr3_aa: CASSDPGAGNTIYF

d_call: NA
j_call: TRBJ2-1
cdr3_length: 11
clone_size: NA
v_call: TRBV20-1
cdr3_nt: TGCAGTGCTAGTTCCCGGGGGGAGCAGTTCTTC
cdr3_aa: CSASSRGEQFF

d_call: TRBD2
j_call: TRBJ2-7
cdr3_length: 15
clone_size: NA
v_call: TRBV7-8
cdr3_nt: TGTGCCAGCAGCTTATTGGCGGGGGAAACCTACGAGCAGTACTTC
cdr3_aa: CASSLLAGETYEQYF

d_call: NA
j_call: TRBJ2-5
cdr3_length: 16
clone_size: NA
v_call: TRBV6-5
cdr3_nt: TGTGCCAGCAGTTACTCGACCCGGGTTTCCCAAGAGACCCAGTACTTC
cdr3_aa: CASSYSTRVSQETQYF

d_call: TRBD2
j_call: TRBJ2-3
cdr3_length: 14
clone_size: NA
v_call: TRBV6-4
cdr3_nt: TGTGCCAGCAGCGAACGGGGGGGCACAGATACGCAGTATTTT
cdr3_aa: CASSERGGTDTQYF

d_call: NA
j_call: TRBJ1-2
cdr3_length: 20
clone_size: NA
v_call: TRBV2
cdr3_nt: TGTGCCAGCATTGAATTGGGGACCACAGGGTCGGACCCGCGAGACTATGGCTACACCTTC
cdr3_aa: CASIELGTTGSDPRDYGYTF

d_call: NA
j_call: TRBJ1-3
cdr3_length: 14
clone_size: NA
v_call: TRBV7-6
cdr3_nt: TGTGCCAGCAGCTTGGGGAGTCCTGGAAACACCATATATTTT
cdr3_aa: CASSLGSPGNTIYF

d_call: TRBD2
j_call: TRBJ2-1
cdr3_length: 18
clone_size: NA
v_call: TRBV11-1
cdr3_nt: TGTGCCAGCAGCCGCCTTCCCGCCGGACTAGCGGAGAGCAATGAGCAGTTCTTC
cdr3_aa: CASSRLPAGLAESNEQFF

d_call: NA
j_call: TRBJ2-4
cdr3_length: 14
clone_size: NA
v_call: TRBV7-3
cdr3_nt: TGTGCCAGCAGCCCCTCGGGGGGCGCGAGCATTCAGTACTTC
cdr3_aa: CASSPSGGASIQYF

d_call: TRBD1
j_call: TRBJ2-3
cdr3_length: 14
clone_size: NA
v_call: TRBV2
cdr3_nt: TGTGCCAGCAGTGACGGGACAGCTGCAGATACGCAGTATTTT
cdr3_aa: CASSDGTAADTQYF

d_call: NA
j_call: TRBJ1-3
cdr3_length: 14
clone_size: NA
v_call: TRBV6-1
cdr3_nt: TGTGCCATCGCTCACGGGACACTTGGAAACACCATATATTTT
cdr3_aa: CAIAHGTLGNTIYF

d_call: NA
j_call: TRBJ2-3
cdr3_length: 14
clone_size: NA
v_call: TRBV14
cdr3_nt: TGTGCCAGCAGCCAAGATCTCAGGACAGATACGCAGTATTTT
cdr3_aa: CASSQDLRTDTQYF

d_call: NA
j_call: TRBJ1-5
cdr3_length: 17
clone_size: NA
v_call: TRBV9
cdr3_nt: TGTGCCAGCAGCGCATACCTGGGCAGGGTTGCCAATCAGCCCCAGCATTTT
cdr3_aa: CASSAYLGRVANQPQHF

d_call: TRBD2
j_call: TRBJ2-3
cdr3_length: 15
clone_size: NA
v_call: TRBV2
cdr3_nt: TGTGCCAGCAGTGGCAGCGGGAGGGTCACAGATACGCAGTATTTT
cdr3_aa: CASSGSGRVTDTQYF

d_call: NA
j_call: TRBJ2-3
cdr3_length: 16
clone_size: NA
v_call: TRBV4-1
cdr3_nt: TGCGCCAGCAGCCAAGATGAACGAGGGAGGCGCGATACGCAGTATTTT
cdr3_aa: CASSQDERGRRDTQYF

d_call: NA
j_call: TRBJ1-5
cdr3_length: 13
clone_size: NA
v_call: TRBV29-1
cdr3_nt: TGCAGCGTTGGGGGGCTCGGCAATCAGCCCCAGCATTTT
cdr3_aa: CSVGGLGNQPQHF

d_call: NA
j_call: TRBJ2-2
cdr3_length: 20
clone_size: NA
v_call: TRBV1
cdr3_nt: TGCACCAGCAGCCAAGATTTAGAGGGAGGGCGGATCGTTGGGACCGGGGAGCTGTTTTTT
cdr3_aa: CTSSQDLEGGRIVGTGELFF

d_call: NA
j_call: TRBJ2-1
cdr3_length: 16
clone_size: NA
v_call: TRBV5-1
cdr3_nt: TGCGCCAGCAGCTTTTTACGACTGAAGGATTCTGATGAGCAGTTCTTC
cdr3_aa: CASSFLRLKDSDEQFF

d_call: NA
j_call: TRBJ2-3
cdr3_length: 14
clone_size: NA
v_call: TRBV30
cdr3_nt: TGTGCCTGGAGTCTTACAGGGTTGGGAGATACGCAGTATTTT
cdr3_aa: CAWSLTGLGDTQYF

d_call: NA
j_call: TRBJ2-7
cdr3_length: 15
clone_size: NA
v_call: TRBV27
cdr3_nt: TGTGCCAGCAGTGACCCCGGGACACCTCCTTACGAGCAGTACTTC
cdr3_aa: CASSDPGTPPYEQYF

d_call: NA
j_call: TRBJ1-1
cdr3_length: 15
clone_size: NA
v_call: TRBV5-1
cdr3_nt: TGCGCCAGCAGCTTGGCAGGGGAGTCGTCCACTGAAGCTTTCTTT
cdr3_aa: CASSLAGESSTEAFF

d_call: NA
j_call: TRBJ2-1
cdr3_length: 15
clone_size: NA
v_call: TRBV4-1
cdr3_nt: TGCGCCAGCAGTCCCGAGGCGGCCTCCTACAATGAGCAGTTCTTC
cdr3_aa: CASSPEAASYNEQFF

d_call: NA
j_call: TRBJ1-2
cdr3_length: 14
clone_size: NA
v_call: TRBV7-9
cdr3_nt: TGTGCCAGCAGCTTATATGGCGGCACCTATGGCTACACCTTC
cdr3_aa: CASSLYGGTYGYTF

d_call: NA
j_call: TRBJ2-7
cdr3_length: 12
clone_size: NA
v_call: TRBV5-4
cdr3_nt: TGTGCCAGCAGCCAGACACCATCCGAGCAGTACTTC
cdr3_aa: CASSQTPSEQYF

d_call: NA
j_call: TRBJ2-7
cdr3_length: 17
clone_size: NA
v_call: TRBV4-2
cdr3_nt: TGTGCCAGCAGCCAAGGCTGGACTACCTCAATACGATACGAGCAGTACTTC
cdr3_aa: CASSQGWTTSIRYEQYF

d_call: NA
j_call: TRBJ1-6
cdr3_length: 15
clone_size: NA
v_call: TRBV27
cdr3_nt: TGTGCCAGCAGTCCCCGGAGCTCCTATAATTCACCCCTCCACTTT
cdr3_aa: CASSPRSSYNSPLHF

d_call: NA
j_call: TRBJ2-5
cdr3_length: 15
clone_size: NA
v_call: TRBV13
cdr3_nt: TGTGCCAGCAGCCGTTATAGGGGATCCGGAGAGACCCAGTACTTC
cdr3_aa: CASSRYRGSGETQYF

d_call: NA
j_call: TRBJ2-7
cdr3_length: 12
clone_size: once
v_call: TRBV2
cdr3_nt: TGTGCCAGCAGCCTTGACTTCTACGAGCAGTACTTC
cdr3_aa: CASSLDFYEQYF

d_call: TRBD2
j_call: TRBJ2-5
cdr3_length: 20
clone_size: NA
v_call: TRBV6-4
cdr3_nt: TGTGCCAGCAGGAAAGAGCGGGGCGACGCTAGCATACACACACAAGAGACCCAGTACTTC
cdr3_aa: CASRKERGDASIHTQETQYF

d_call: TRBD2
j_call: TRBJ2-1
cdr3_length: 15
clone_size: NA
v_call: TRBV19
cdr3_nt: TGTGCCAGTAGTGTCCTACTAGCGGGTATTAATGAGCAGTTCTTC
cdr3_aa: CASSVLLAGINEQFF

d_call: NA
j_call: TRBJ2-1
cdr3_length: 14
clone_size: NA
v_call: TRBV10-3
cdr3_nt: TGTGCCATCAGTGAGCTCCTAGTTTTGAATGAGCAGTTCTTC
cdr3_aa: CAISELLVLNEQFF

d_call: NA
j_call: TRBJ1-1
cdr3_length: 13
clone_size: NA
v_call: TRBV27
cdr3_nt: TGTGCCAGCAGTCGCACAGCGAACACTGAAGCTTTCTTT
cdr3_aa: CASSRTANTEAFF

d_call: TRBD2
j_call: TRBJ2-2
cdr3_length: 15
clone_size: NA
v_call: TRBV5-6
cdr3_nt: TGTGCCAGCAGTCCTCCGGGACTAGCAAGCGGGGAGCTGTTTTTT
cdr3_aa: CASSPPGLASGELFF

d_call: NA
j_call: TRBJ1-2
cdr3_length: 12
clone_size: NA
v_call: TRBV6-5
cdr3_nt: TGTGCCAGCAGATTCGGGGGCTATGGCTACACCTTC
cdr3_aa: CASRFGGYGYTF

d_call: TRBD1
j_call: TRBJ2-3
cdr3_length: 15
clone_size: NA
v_call: TRBV6-1
cdr3_nt: TGTGCCAGCAGTGAGGGGACAGGACGCACAGATACGCAGTATTTT
cdr3_aa: CASSEGTGRTDTQYF

d_call: NA
j_call: TRBJ1-1
cdr3_length: 14
clone_size: NA
v_call: TRBV28
cdr3_nt: TGTGCCAGCAGCTCCGGGACAAAGAACACTGAAGCTTTCTTT
cdr3_aa: CASSSGTKNTEAFF

d_call: NA
j_call: TRBJ2-7
cdr3_length: 13
clone_size: few
v_call: TRBV25-1
cdr3_nt: TGTGCCAGCAGTGACAGGGCGTCCTACGAGCAGTACTTC
cdr3_aa: CASSDRASYEQYF

d_call: TRBD1
j_call: TRBJ2-1
cdr3_length: 13
clone_size: NA
v_call: TRBV11-1
cdr3_nt: TGTGCCAGCAGCTCGGGACAGTACAATGAGCAGTTCTTC
cdr3_aa: CASSSGQYNEQFF

d_call: TRBD1
j_call: TRBJ2-2
cdr3_length: 17
clone_size: few
v_call: TRBV2
cdr3_nt: TGTGCCAGCAGTCCCCTCCAGGACAGGGGGAACACCGGGGAGCTGTTTTTT
cdr3_aa: CASSPLQDRGNTGELFF

d_call: TRBD1
j_call: TRBJ1-3
cdr3_length: 14
clone_size: NA
v_call: TRBV2
cdr3_nt: TGTGCCAGCAGTGAACTTCGACAGGGGAACACCATATATTTT
cdr3_aa: CASSELRQGNTIYF

d_call: TRBD2
j_call: TRBJ2-7
cdr3_length: 14
clone_size: NA
v_call: TRBV4-1
cdr3_nt: TGCGCCAGCAGCCCGGGACCACGCGGGGGGGAGCAGTACTTC
cdr3_aa: CASSPGPRGGEQYF